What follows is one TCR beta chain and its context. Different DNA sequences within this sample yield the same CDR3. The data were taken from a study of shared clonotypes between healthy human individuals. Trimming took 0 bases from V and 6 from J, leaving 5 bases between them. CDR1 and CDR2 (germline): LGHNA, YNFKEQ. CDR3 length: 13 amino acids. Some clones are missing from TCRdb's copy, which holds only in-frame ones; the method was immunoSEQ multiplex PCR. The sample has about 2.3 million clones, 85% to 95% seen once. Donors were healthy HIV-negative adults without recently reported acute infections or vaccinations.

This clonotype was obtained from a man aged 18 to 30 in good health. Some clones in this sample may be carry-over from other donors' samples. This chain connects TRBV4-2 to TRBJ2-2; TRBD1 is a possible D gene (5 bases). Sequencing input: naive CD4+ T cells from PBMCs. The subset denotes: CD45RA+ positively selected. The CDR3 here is CASSQDRAGELFF. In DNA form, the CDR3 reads TGTGCCAGCAGCCAAGACAGGGCCGGGGAGCTGTTTTTT.